One sample yielded the 32 T cell receptor beta chains listed below, sequenced in a study of blood T cell repertoires in COVID-19. Sequenced by immunoSEQ multiplex PCR; TCRdb stores in-frame clones only, minus some. Of 350,000 or so clones listed, 80% to 95% are singletons. What was sequenced was PBMCs or T cells enriched from blood (not recorded which). Receptors were obtained from a woman between 25 and 40 years old who had recovered from COVID-19.

The chain has TRBV9 and TRBJ2-4; 15 nucleotides align to TRBD2. This CDR3 contains 17 residues. V lost 4 bases, J lost 7 bases, and 9 bases stayed unmatched. The germline CDR1 and CDR2 sequences are SGDLS and YYNGEE. The CDR3 region is CASSPGTSGGRGNIQYF. CDR3 bases: TGTGCCAGCAGCCCCGGGACTAGCGGGGGGCGGGGGAACATTCAGTACTTC.

V usage is TRBV19 and J usage is TRBJ1-3, with D unclear. Germline CDR1 LNHDA, CDR2 SQIVND (reference sequence). The CDR3 totals 15 residues. Deletions cut 5 bases from V and 2 bases from J, with 13 bases between. CDR3: CASSPSPTTGNTIYF. CDR3 coding DNA: TGTGCCAGTAGTCCGAGCCCCACTACTGGAAACACCATATATTTT. The whole variable domain, filled in from reference TRBV19 and TRBJ1-3, reads DGGITQSPKYLFRKEGQNVTLSCEQNLNHDAMYWYRQDPGQGLRLIYYSQIVNDFQKGDIAEGYSVSREKKESFPLTVTSAQKNPTAFYLCASSPSPTTGNTIYFGEGSWLTVV.

This clone was recorded once. This chain joins TRBV7-8 and TRBJ2-6; no clear D. This CDR3 contains 16 residues. CDR1 and CDR2 from the germline V gene are SGHVS and FQNEAQ. V dropped 5 bases and J dropped 0 bases, with 11 bases sitting between them. CDR3 sequence (DNA): TGTGCCAGCAGCACCCGGCCGGGCTCTGGGGCCAACGTCCTGACTTTC. Encoded protein: CASSTRPGSGANVLTF.

CDR3 region: CASSRDGGEQYF. DNA of the CDR3: TGTGCCAGCAGCCGGGACGGAGGGGAGCAGTACTTC. The genes are TRBV6-5 and TRBJ2-7, with D possibly matching TRBD2 (6 bases). Trimming removed 6 bases at V and 7 bases at J, with 13 bases between. Germline CDR1 MNHEY, CDR2 SVGAGI. The CDR3 has 12 residues.

The chain carries TRBV11-2 and TRBJ1-5, with D maybe TRBD1 (6 bases). V gave up 5 bases and J gave up 5 bases, with 10 bases separating them. CDR3 length equals 13 residues. Germline CDR1 SGHAT, CDR2 FQNNGV. This CDR3 is CASSQDSYQPQHF. CDR3 DNA: TGTGCCAGCAGCCAGGACAGTTATCAGCCCCAGCATTTT.

This chain joins TRBV19 and TRBJ2-1; 7 nucleotides agree with TRBD1. CDR1 LNHDA and CDR2 SQIVND come from the germline V gene (reference sequence). CDR3 length: 16 residues. V shed 2 bases and J 6 bases; nucleotides not matched to a gene: 10. Written as DNA, the CDR3 is TGTGCCAGTAGTATACGGGACAGTAAAAGGAGCAATGAGCAGTTCTTC. Encoded protein: CASSIRDSKRSNEQFF.

The chain carries TRBV7-9 and TRBJ1-4, with TRBD1 identical over 9 bases. The germline V gene encodes CDR1 SEHNR and CDR2 FQNEAQ (reference sequence). V shed 4 bases, J shed 9 bases, and the junction held 3 bases outside the gene matches. The CDR3 sequence is 13 residues long. The CDR3 sequence is CASSWGQGKKLFF. CDR3 sequence (DNA): TGTGCCAGCAGCTGGGGACAGGGAAAAAAACTGTTTTTT.

With respect to this clone: The junction differs from germline at one of its ends, possibly a read error. This rearrangement joins TRBV7-7 to TRBJ2-1; the D gene is possibly TRBD2 (5 bases). Per the germline V gene, CDR1 is SSHAT and CDR2 is FNYEAQ (reference sequence). CDR3 size: 13 residues. The CDR3 DNA reads TGTGCTAGCAGCTTGGGAGTGAACAATGAGCAGTTCTTC. Translated, it gives CASSLGVNNEQFF.

This clone was recorded only once. The chain uses TRBV10-3 and TRBJ2-4, with D perhaps being TRBD1 or TRBD2 (6 bases each). Germline V gene sequence: CDR1 ENHRY, CDR2 SYGVKD. This CDR3 region has 15 residues. V gave up 10 bases and J gave up 4 bases, with 20 bases separating them. The CDR3 region is CATRGLTTEKNIQYF. The DNA of the CDR3 is TGTGCCACCAGGGGACTTACGACAGAGAAAAACATTCAGTACTTC.

V is TRBV28 and J is TRBJ2-7; 7 bases are shared with TRBD1. Germline assignment: CDR1 MDHEN and CDR2 SYDVKM. The J segment lost 0 bases and the V segment lost 6 bases, leaving 8 bases of the junction unmatched. The CDR3 loop spans 15 amino acids. The CDR3 DNA sequence: TGTGCCAGCAGCCAAGGACAGGAGATCTCCTACGAGCAGTACTTC. Its translation is CASSQGQEISYEQYF.

This clone was seen just once. This chain links TRBV30 with TRBJ2-1; weak D call: TRBD2 (5 bases). With 3 bases removed from V and 6 bases from J, the gap between germline ends came to 18 bases. Germline V gene sequence: CDR1 GTSNPN, CDR2 SVGIG (reference sequence). The CDR3 covers 15 residues. CDR3 in DNA: TGTGCCTGGAGGCCCCCGGGATATTTGGGCAATGAGCAGTTCTTC. Its protein is CAWRPPGYLGNEQFF.

The V call is TRBV18, the J call TRBJ1-1; D may be TRBD1 (6 bases). Germline assignment: CDR1 KGHSH and CDR2 LQKENI. Trimming pared 8 bases from V and 2 bases from J, leaving 12 bases between. The CDR3 has 13 residues. Written as DNA, the CDR3 is TGTGCCAGCGGGGGGGCAATAAACACTGAAGCTTTCTTT. This gives the protein CASGGAINTEAFF.

In regard to this clone: Other nucleotide sequences in the sample specify the same CDR3. The V and J genes are TRBV9 and TRBJ1-3; D not certain. Trimming removed 0 bases at V and 0 bases at J, with 4 bases between. CDR1 and CDR2 from the germline V gene are SGDLS and YYNGEE. The CDR3 length is 14 residues. In DNA form, the CDR3 reads TGTGCCAGCAGCGTAGGCAGCTCTGGAAACACCATATATTTT. Translated: CASSVGSSGNTIYF.

This chain uses TRBV28 with TRBJ2-3, with 8 bases fitting TRBD1. J gave up 4 bases and V 5 bases, and 8 bases lay outside the gene matches. The CDR3 is 15 residues long. The germline V gene encodes CDR1 MDHEN and CDR2 SYDVKM. The CDR3: CASSPDRGKADTQYF. CDR3 in DNA: TGTGCCAGCAGTCCCGACAGGGGCAAGGCAGATACGCAGTATTTT.

The chain couples TRBV9 to TRBJ2-7; D is perhaps TRBD2 (6 bases). Trimming removed 2 bases from V and 6 bases from J, with 18 bases in between. The CDR3 has 15 residues. Germline CDR1 reads SGDLS; CDR2 reads YYNGEE. CDR3 DNA sequence: TGTGCCAGCAGCGTGGGGCTGGGACTTATTACCGAGCAGTACTTC. Its protein is CASSVGLGLITEQYF.

V gene TRBV28 combines with J gene TRBJ1-4; possibly TRBD1 for D (5 bases). Germline CDR1 reads MDHEN; CDR2 reads SYDVKM. V shed 5 bases and J shed 10 bases, with 17 bases lying between them. The CDR3 contains 14 residues. CDR3 DNA sequence: TGTGCCAGCAGTCGCCCCCTGGGGGGTGGAAAACTGTTTTTT. This encodes CASSRPLGGGKLFF.

V usage is TRBV15 and J usage is TRBJ1-2; D gene ambiguous. CDR3 length equals 15 residues. Trimming took off 0 bases at V and 1 base at J, with 9 bases between the two ends. Germline V lookup: CDR1 LNHNV, CDR2 YYDKDF (reference sequence). This CDR3 is CATSRDRTLNYGYTF. The CDR3, as DNA: TGTGCCACCAGCAGAGACAGGACTCTTAACTATGGCTACACCTTC.

This chain joins TRBV7-9 and TRBJ2-2; no reliable D call. In germline, CDR1 is SEHNR, CDR2 FQNEAQ (reference sequence). V shed 1 base and J shed 2 bases, with 8 bases lying between them. CDR3 length: 15 amino acids. This CDR3 is CASSLGPINTGELFF. As DNA, the CDR3 is TGTGCCAGCAGCTTAGGGCCGATTAACACCGGGGAGCTGTTTTTT.

The gene calls are TRBV18 and TRBJ2-7; a possible D gene is TRBD2 (6 bases). CDR1 and CDR2 from the germline V gene are KGHSH and LQKENI. The CDR3 spans 15 residues. Trimming shortened V by 1 base and J by 4 bases, and 14 bases separated the two germline ends. The CDR3 bases are TGTGCCAGCTCACCACTGGAGGGATCGGTGTACGAGCAGTACTTC. Translation: CASSPLEGSVYEQYF.

This clone was seen a single time. V usage is TRBV3-1 (or the pseudogene TRBV3-2) and J usage is TRBJ2-3; D is possibly TRBD2 (7 bases). Looked up from germline, CDR1 is LGHDT and CDR2 is YNNKEL (reference sequence). V was shortened by 4 bases and J by 6 bases, with 17 bases between the two germline ends. The CDR3 has 15 residues. The CDR3 protein is CASSRVTGGGDTQYF. The CDR3 coding sequence is TGTGCCAGCAGCCGGGTAACGGGGGGCGGGGATACGCAGTATTTT.

The CDR3 region is CASSLGTGSQNEQFF. The CDR3 DNA follows: TGTGCCAGCAGCCTAGGGACAGGGAGTCAGAATGAGCAGTTCTTC. J is TRBJ2-1 and V is TRBV9, with 9 bases matching TRBD1. The CDR3 is 15 residues long. V lost 4 bases and J lost 7; bases outside the gene matches: 9. The germline V gene has CDR1 SGDLS and CDR2 YYNGEE. The entire variable domain, with the rest obtained from reference TRBV9 and TRBJ2-1, is as follows: DSGVTQTPKHLITATGQRVTLRCSPRSGDLSVYWYQQSLDQGLQFLIQYYNGEERAKGNILERFSAQQFPDLHSELNLSSLELGDSALYFCASSLGTGSQNEQFFGPGTRLTVL.

The rearrangement links TRBV2 to TRBJ1-2; D is possibly TRBD1 (6 bases). The CDR3 has 14 residues. The germline V gene has CDR1 SNHLY and CDR2 FYNNEI. The V and J ends lost 3 bases and 2 bases respectively, with 10 bases between them. In DNA, the CDR3 is TGTGCCAGCAGTGACAGGGGCATCAACTATGGCTACACCTTC. Translated, it gives CASSDRGINYGYTF.

This chain's CDR3 is CASSFGLGRETQYF. As DNA, the CDR3 is TGTGCCAGCAGCTTTGGGCTGGGCCGAGAGACCCAGTACTTC. This sequence joins TRBV5-4 and TRBJ2-5; D gene ambiguous. Per germline, CDR1 SGHNT and CDR2 YYREEE (reference sequence). V was pared by 2 bases and J by 4 bases, with 12 bases between. The CDR3 spans 14 residues. Full variable domain (outside the CDR3, taken from reference TRBV5-4 and TRBJ2-5): ETGVTQSPTHLIKTRGQQVTLRCSSQSGHNTVSWYQQALGQGPQFIFQYYREEENGRGNFPPRFSGLQFPNYSSELNVNALELDDSALYLCASSFGLGRETQYFGPGTRLLVL.

This sequence joins TRBV7-3 and TRBJ2-3; 8 positions agree with TRBD1. The V and J ends lost 3 bases and 1 base, in that order; junction bases with no gene match: 6. The germline V gene encodes CDR1 SGHTA and CDR2 FQGTGA. CDR3 length: 16 amino acids. The CDR3 loop is CASSFFGQGGTDTQYF. The CDR3, as DNA: TGTGCCAGCAGCTTTTTCGGACAGGGTGGCACAGATACGCAGTATTTT.

The chain links TRBV4-1 to TRBJ2-1; 8 bases agree with TRBD2. The length of the CDR3 is 21 residues. CDR1 is MGHRA, CDR2 YSYEKL, per germline. V lost 3 bases to trimming and J lost 6 bases; unmatched junction nucleotides: 25. CDR3 coding DNA: TGCGCCAGCAGCCATGTACCAAGATCTCTCTCCGGGGGGGGATTTCTCAATGAGCAGTTCTTC. Translating it yields CASSHVPRSLSGGGFLNEQFF.

The V gene is TRBV5-1, the J gene TRBJ2-7; D may be TRBD1 (6 bases). The germline V and J ends were trimmed by 4 bases and 3 bases, with 14 bases remaining between them. CDR1 SGHRS and CDR2 YFSETQ come from the germline V gene. CDR3 length: 14 amino acids. CDR3 in DNA: TGCGCCAGCAGCGAACCGGGACAAGGCTACGAGCAGTACTTC. It yields the protein CASSEPGQGYEQYF.

The rearrangement joins TRBV3-1 (or the pseudogene TRBV3-2) to TRBJ1-4; 9 bases fit TRBD1. There are 15 residues in the CDR3. After removal of 1 base from V and 9 bases from J, the junction contained 6 bases not matched to a gene. In germline, CDR1 is LGHDT, CDR2 YNNKEL (reference sequence). The CDR3 sequence: CASSQGTGARQKLFF. The DNA for the CDR3 is TGTGCCAGCAGCCAAGGGACAGGGGCGAGGCAAAAACTGTTTTTT.

This rearrangement joins TRBV5-8 to TRBJ2-3, with D possibly matching TRBD2 (6 bases). CDR3 size: 15 residues. V was shortened by 4 bases and J by 3 bases, with 15 bases between the two germline ends. Germline V gene lookup returns CDR1 SGHTS and CDR2 YDEGEE. CDR3 bases: TGTGCCAGCAGCACCATAGCGGACCCAACAGATACGCAGTATTTT. This encodes CASSTIADPTDTQYF.

The V gene is TRBV9, the J gene TRBJ2-7, with D possibly TRBD1 on 6 matching bases. Trimming pared 3 bases from V and 5 bases from J, leaving 9 bases between. The CDR3 spans 12 residues. Germline V gives CDR1 SGDLS, CDR2 YYNGEE. CDR3: CASSGNRDEQYF. CDR3 sequence (DNA): TGTGCCAGCAGCGGCAACAGGGACGAGCAGTACTTC.

The J gene is TRBJ2-2, the V gene TRBV29-1; maybe TRBD2 (6 bases). Trimming removed 5 bases from V and 4 bases from J, with 11 bases in between. The CDR3 extends over 13 amino acids. CDR1 is SQVTM, CDR2 ANQGSEA, per germline. The CDR3 DNA follows: TGCAGCGTTCCGGGACTTTTCACCGGGGAGCTGTTTTTT. Translating it yields CSVPGLFTGELFF.

The CDR3 reads CASSLDEVKDNSPLHF. In DNA, the CDR3 is TGCGCCAGCAGCTTGGATGAGGTTAAGGATAATTCACCCCTCCACTTT. This sequence joins TRBV5-1 and TRBJ1-6; D is undetermined. CDR1 and CDR2 (germline): SGHRS, YFSETQ. This CDR3 contains 16 residues. Trimming removed 0 bases from V and 5 bases from J, with 12 bases in between.

The chain links TRBV2 to TRBJ2-7, with 9 bases lining up with TRBD2. The CDR3 covers 15 residues. Germline values: CDR1 SNHLY, CDR2 FYNNEI. V was clipped by 4 bases and J by 3 bases; unmatched bases: 7. The CDR3 DNA reads TGTGCCAGCAGTGTGTTTCTAGCGGGGCTCTACGAGCAGTACTTC. Its protein product is CASSVFLAGLYEQYF.